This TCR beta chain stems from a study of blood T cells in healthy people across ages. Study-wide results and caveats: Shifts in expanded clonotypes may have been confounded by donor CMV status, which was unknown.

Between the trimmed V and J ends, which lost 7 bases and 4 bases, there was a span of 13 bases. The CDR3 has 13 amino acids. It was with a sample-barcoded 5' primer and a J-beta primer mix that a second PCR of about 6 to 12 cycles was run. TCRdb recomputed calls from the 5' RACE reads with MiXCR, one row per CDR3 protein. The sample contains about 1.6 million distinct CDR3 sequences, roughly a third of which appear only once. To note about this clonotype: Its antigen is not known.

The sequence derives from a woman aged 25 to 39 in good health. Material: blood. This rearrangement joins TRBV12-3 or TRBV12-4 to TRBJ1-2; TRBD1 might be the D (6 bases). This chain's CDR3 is CASTITGSYGYTF. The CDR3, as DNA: TGTGCCAGCACCATAACAGGGTCCTATGGCTACACCTTC.